The rows below give T cell receptor beta chains drawn from one sample of a study of cytomegalovirus exposure and HLA in healthy donors. Assay used: immunoSEQ multiplex PCR; TCRdb lists only in-frame clones, some missing. The sample holds about 89,000 clones, around 77% seen once. The sequencing sample was made of PBMCs. Source of these receptors: a man aged 25 to 40 in good health and CMV-seronegative. Both conserved end residues are trimmed from each CDR3. Fields, in order: clone size, J gene, D gene, V gene, CDR3 protein. A D gene is named only where the DNA matches it firmly. Size tells how often a clone was seen (once, few, many) or the class of an expanded clone, and some rows leave it out.

clone_size: .
j_call: .
d_call: TRBD1
v_call: TRBV6-6
cdr3_aa: ASSYSLQGTYEQY

clone_size: .
j_call: TRBJ2-3
d_call: TRBD2
v_call: TRBV5-4
cdr3_aa: ASSVWLAGGSTDTQY

clone_size: .
j_call: TRBJ2-3
d_call: .
v_call: TRBV29-1
cdr3_aa: SVGPAHSTDTQY

clone_size: .
j_call: TRBJ2-4
d_call: .
v_call: TRBV28
cdr3_aa: ASSSSRRGRNIQY

clone_size: .
j_call: TRBJ2-1
d_call: .
v_call: TRBV28
cdr3_aa: ASRRQAGEQF

clone_size: many
j_call: TRBJ2-7
d_call: .
v_call: TRBV5-5
cdr3_aa: ASSWLYEQY

clone_size: few
j_call: TRBJ2-1
d_call: TRBD2
v_call: TRBV7-7
cdr3_aa: ASSRGVASGYNEQF

clone_size: .
j_call: TRBJ2-7
d_call: TRBD2
v_call: TRBV10-3
cdr3_aa: AISASGLAGEQY

clone_size: .
j_call: TRBJ2-5
d_call: TRBD2
v_call: TRBV29-1
cdr3_aa: SVGGAGGGETQY

clone_size: .
j_call: TRBJ2-3
d_call: .
v_call: TRBV6-5
cdr3_aa: ASSYSMAGADTQY

clone_size: .
j_call: TRBJ2-1
d_call: TRBD2
v_call: TRBV6-6
cdr3_aa: ASSPPGGIYNEQF

clone_size: .
j_call: TRBJ1-4
d_call: .
v_call: TRBV28
cdr3_aa: ASRLRQVNEKLF

clone_size: .
j_call: TRBJ1-5
d_call: TRBD1
v_call: TRBV7-9
cdr3_aa: SSSLETGWDSNQPQH

clone_size: .
j_call: TRBJ2-1
d_call: TRBD1
v_call: TRBV19
cdr3_aa: ASSQGYRQGNQYNEQF

clone_size: .
j_call: TRBJ1-2
d_call: .
v_call: TRBV15
cdr3_aa: ATSSPRGGRYGYT

clone_size: .
j_call: TRBJ1-2
d_call: TRBD1
v_call: TRBV5-1
cdr3_aa: ASSQGQGYGYT

clone_size: .
j_call: TRBJ1-4
d_call: TRBD1
v_call: TRBV11-2
cdr3_aa: ASSFGTGGLGEKLF

clone_size: .
j_call: TRBJ1-1
d_call: TRBD1
v_call: TRBV29-1
cdr3_aa: SVSPSDRVTEAF

clone_size: .
j_call: TRBJ2-5
d_call: .
v_call: TRBV21-1
cdr3_aa: ASSSRGGETQY

clone_size: .
j_call: TRBJ1-2
d_call: TRBD1
v_call: TRBV28
cdr3_aa: ASSLGGQGAKGYT

clone_size: .
j_call: TRBJ1-6
d_call: TRBD1
v_call: TRBV7-9
cdr3_aa: ASSVLGQGNSPLH

clone_size: .
j_call: TRBJ2-2
d_call: .
v_call: TRBV11-2
cdr3_aa: ASSGGVSAGELF

clone_size: .
j_call: TRBJ1-1
d_call: .
v_call: TRBV5-4
cdr3_aa: ASSHNIQWFTEAF

clone_size: once
j_call: TRBJ1-2
d_call: .
v_call: TRBV10-2
cdr3_aa: ASSPTDNYGYT

clone_size: few
j_call: TRBJ2-7
d_call: .
v_call: TRBV11-2
cdr3_aa: ASSQTGHPLYEQY

clone_size: .
j_call: TRBJ1-2
d_call: TRBD1
v_call: TRBV9
cdr3_aa: ASSTQDRDPNYGYT

clone_size: .
j_call: TRBJ1-2
d_call: .
v_call: TRBV14
cdr3_aa: ASSQVGTAVT

clone_size: few
j_call: TRBJ2-2
d_call: .
v_call: TRBV30
cdr3_aa: AWSHRGAGELF

clone_size: .
j_call: TRBJ1-1
d_call: .
v_call: TRBV6-5
cdr3_aa: ASSPAGRREAF

clone_size: .
j_call: TRBJ2-7
d_call: TRBD1
v_call: TRBV25-1
cdr3_aa: ASSEAGTAKYEQY

clone_size: .
j_call: TRBJ1-1
d_call: .
v_call: TRBV19
cdr3_aa: ASSIDRGTEAF

clone_size: .
j_call: TRBJ1-3
d_call: TRBD1
v_call: TRBV7-2
cdr3_aa: ASSSPGQGTSSGNTIY

clone_size: .
j_call: TRBJ2-5
d_call: .
v_call: TRBV2
cdr3_aa: ASSEALGRGETQY

clone_size: .
j_call: TRBJ2-7
d_call: TRBD1
v_call: TRBV18
cdr3_aa: ASSPVGQGVNEQY

clone_size: once
j_call: TRBJ2-1
d_call: .
v_call: TRBV7-9
cdr3_aa: ASSQATGSSYNEQF

clone_size: .
j_call: TRBJ2-2
d_call: TRBD1
v_call: TRBV27
cdr3_aa: ASSLSGIMFRGRPGELF

clone_size: few
j_call: TRBJ2-7
d_call: .
v_call: TRBV6-1
cdr3_aa: ASYRGGYEQY

clone_size: .
j_call: TRBJ1-4
d_call: .
v_call: TRBV4-3
cdr3_aa: ASSQRSTGLSNEKLF

clone_size: once
j_call: TRBJ2-7
d_call: .
v_call: TRBV6-1
cdr3_aa: ASSESGNEQY

clone_size: .
j_call: TRBJ2-1
d_call: .
v_call: TRBV6-6
cdr3_aa: ASSSGQAPDNEQF

clone_size: .
j_call: TRBJ1-2
d_call: .
v_call: TRBV28
cdr3_aa: ASSFSSGADYGYT

clone_size: .
j_call: TRBJ2-7
d_call: .
v_call: TRBV7-6
cdr3_aa: ASSIEVGWAYEQY

clone_size: .
j_call: TRBJ1-6
d_call: TRBD1
v_call: TRBV9
cdr3_aa: ASSVARTGGVGSPLH

clone_size: .
j_call: TRBJ1-2
d_call: .
v_call: TRBV11-2
cdr3_aa: ASSLRGMDGYT

clone_size: .
j_call: TRBJ2-3
d_call: .
v_call: TRBV2
cdr3_aa: ASRRLASGADTQY

clone_size: .
j_call: TRBJ1-1
d_call: .
v_call: TRBV10-2
cdr3_aa: ASSEQGSSTEAF

clone_size: .
j_call: TRBJ1-3
d_call: .
v_call: TRBV7-6
cdr3_aa: ASSKAEAPGNTIY

clone_size: .
j_call: TRBJ1-5
d_call: .
v_call: TRBV7-2
cdr3_aa: ASSLGTGKGRNQPQH

clone_size: .
j_call: TRBJ2-2
d_call: TRBD1
v_call: TRBV4-1
cdr3_aa: ASSPRDSITANTGELF

clone_size: .
j_call: TRBJ1-2
d_call: TRBD1
v_call: TRBV4-3
cdr3_aa: ASSQDRGYGYT

clone_size: once
j_call: TRBJ1-2
d_call: TRBD1
v_call: TRBV6-5
cdr3_aa: ASREQGAYGYT

clone_size: .
j_call: TRBJ2-1
d_call: .
v_call: TRBV5-4
cdr3_aa: ASSLKRSGDYNEQF

clone_size: .
j_call: TRBJ2-7
d_call: .
v_call: TRBV15
cdr3_aa: ATSRGQTGSYEQY

clone_size: .
j_call: TRBJ1-1
d_call: .
v_call: TRBV6-6
cdr3_aa: ASSYRGQNTEAF

clone_size: .
j_call: TRBJ2-7
d_call: .
v_call: TRBV19
cdr3_aa: ASRNGYEQY

clone_size: few
j_call: TRBJ2-7
d_call: TRBD1
v_call: TRBV5-6
cdr3_aa: ASSWTGRGYYEQY

clone_size: .
j_call: TRBJ1-2
d_call: .
v_call: TRBV5-5
cdr3_aa: ASSLGGTSKNYGYT

clone_size: .
j_call: TRBJ2-1
d_call: TRBD2
v_call: TRBV5-1
cdr3_aa: ASSLFSGDEQF

clone_size: .
j_call: TRBJ2-7
d_call: .
v_call: TRBV6-5
cdr3_aa: ASSSTLSYEQY